This T cell receptor (beta chain) was found in a study of multiple sclerosis patients with progressive multifocal leukoencephalopathy. General study findings and limits: PML-onset expanded TRB clones were detectable before and during natalizumab therapy. The findings' link to JC virus versus immunocompromise remained uncertain.

The time point was: time of PML onset. Natalizumab-treated patients developed PML between roughly 15 and 56 months into natalizumab therapy. The protocol was immunoSEQ multiplex PCR, while the TCRdb copy is restricted to in-frame clones and leaves out a portion. Here the sample spans roughly 34,000 clones, roughly nine tenths being singletons. The count of this clone is one. The antigen is unknown. Per germline, CDR1 KGHSH and CDR2 LQKENI. The CDR3 runs to 12 residues. Trimming left V 8 bases short and J 0 bases short, with 7 bases between. J is TRBJ1-1 and V is TRBV18, with D possibly TRBD1 on 5 matching bases. Sample: PBMCs, taken from a patient treated with natalizumab. The clonotype was recovered from a human donor with progressive multifocal leukoencephalopathy. The CDR3 reads CASTRVNTEAFF. The CDR3 DNA follows: TGTGCCAGCACCAGGGTGAACACTGAAGCTTTCTTT.